A selection of T cell receptor beta chains follows, all from one sample in a study of shared clonotypes between healthy human individuals. This table comes from immunoSEQ multiplex PCR, and its TCRdb copy is limited to in-frame clones, with some not included. The data show 750,000 to 1,000,000 clones, with 80% to 95% seen just once and about 25% held by the top ten. The sequenced sample consisted of naive CD8+ T cells sorted from blood. These receptors were taken from a man aged 25 to 40 in good health. The CDR3 runs from the conserved cysteine through the conserved F or W. The D gene is left open where the match is weak. For some rows the clone size is stated as once, few or many, or as a class when expanded; others skip it.

V gene	CDR3 length	clone size	J gene	D gene	CDR3 protein	CDR3 DNA
TRBV5-4	14	NA	TRBJ2-7	TRBD1	CASSRQGVLDEQYF	TGTGCCAGCAGCCGACAGGGTGTTCTGGACGAGCAGTACTTC
TRBV11-1	13	NA	TRBJ2-1	NA	CASSLRGYNEQFF	TGTGCCAGCAGCTTACGCGGATACAATGAGCAGTTCTTC
TRBV29-1	13	NA	TRBJ1-5	NA	CSAEGLAGQPQHF	TGCAGCGCCGAAGGACTGGCGGGCCAGCCCCAGCATTTT
TRBV19	15	NA	TRBJ1-5	NA	CASSKHQGENQPQHF	TGTGCCAGTAGCAAACACCAAGGCGAGAATCAGCCCCAGCATTTT
TRBV12-2	14	NA	TRBJ1-5	NA	CASRRTFSNQPQHF	TGTGCAAGTCGCCGGACATTCTCCAATCAGCCCCAGCATTTT
TRBV4-1	16	NA	TRBJ1-2	TRBD1	CASSPPGQGVRYGYTF	TGCGCCAGCAGCCCCCCGGGACAGGGGGTCCGATATGGCTACACCTTC
TRBV29-1	14	NA	TRBJ2-7	TRBD2	CSVAPRDYPYEQYF	TGCAGCGTTGCCCCCCGGGACTACCCCTACGAGCAGTACTTC
TRBV19	14	NA	TRBJ1-4	NA	CASIADAFGEKLFF	TGTGCCAGTATCGCGGACGCCTTTGGGGAAAAACTGTTTTTT
TRBV9	15	NA	TRBJ2-7	TRBD1	CASSPGGQGAYEQYF	TGTGCCAGCAGCCCGGGGGGACAGGGTGCCTACGAGCAGTACTTC
TRBV19	14	NA	TRBJ2-1	NA	CASSLLSSYNEQFF	TGTGCCAGTAGTCTCCTGTCGTCCTACAATGAGCAGTTCTTC
TRBV27	15	NA	TRBJ2-1	TRBD2	CASIYLGGSYNEQFF	TGTGCCAGCATATATCTTGGCGGGAGCTACAATGAGCAGTTCTTC
TRBV5-1	16	NA	TRBJ1-1	NA	CASSLVGESVNTEAFF	TGCGCCAGCAGCTTGGTGGGGGAATCGGTTAACACTGAAGCTTTCTTT
TRBV28	14	NA	TRBJ1-5	NA	CASRGHGSNQPQHF	TGTGCCAGCAGAGGGCACGGAAGCAATCAGCCCCAGCATTTT
TRBV10-2	13	NA	TRBJ2-1	NA	CASSETGGDEQFF	TGCGCCAGCAGTGAAACAGGAGGGGATGAGCAGTTCTTC
TRBV15	15	NA	TRBJ2-5	TRBD1	CATSRDRGQQETQYF	TGTGCCACCAGCAGAGACAGGGGACAGCAAGAGACCCAGTACTTC
TRBV15	16	NA	TRBJ2-1	NA	CATSSEQAGAYNEQFF	TGTGCCACCAGCAGTGAACAGGCTGGGGCCTACAATGAGCAGTTCTTC
TRBV7-9	13	NA	TRBJ2-7	TRBD2	CASSPAGDYEQYF	TGTGCCAGCAGCCCAGCGGGAGACTACGAGCAGTACTTC
TRBV30	14	NA	TRBJ1-2	NA	CAWSVTGKSYGYTF	TGTGCCTGGAGTGTAACGGGAAAATCCTATGGCTACACCTTC
TRBV2	13	once	TRBJ1-3	NA	CASRKDSGNTIYF	TGTGCCAGTAGGAAAGACTCTGGAAACACCATATATTTT
TRBV9	16	NA	TRBJ2-1	TRBD1	CASSVVWTGRDNEQFF	TGTGCCAGCAGCGTAGTGTGGACAGGGAGAGACAATGAGCAGTTCTTC
TRBV6-1	15	NA	TRBJ2-1	TRBD2	CASSEVPGTRNEQFF	TGTGCCAGCAGTGAGGTTCCCGGGACTAGGAATGAGCAGTTCTTC
TRBV27	15	NA	TRBJ1-1	NA	CASSLSWELNTEAFF	TGTGCCAGCAGTTTATCATGGGAGCTGAACACTGAAGCTTTCTTT
TRBV27	12	NA	TRBJ2-7	NA	CASSFPAGEQYF	TGTGCCAGCAGTTTCCCGGCAGGCGAGCAGTACTTC
TRBV7-2	13	once	TRBJ1-2	NA	CASRTGGNYGYTF	TGTGCCAGCAGGACCGGGGGTAACTATGGCTACACCTTC
TRBV13	16	NA	TRBJ2-1	TRBD2	CASSLTSGLLNNEQFF	TGTGCCAGCAGCTTAACGTCGGGACTACTAAACAATGAGCAGTTCTTC
TRBV5-1	13	NA	TRBJ2-7	NA	CASGIGAPYEQYF	TGCGCCAGCGGGATCGGAGCCCCCTACGAGCAGTACTTC
TRBV7-9	14	NA	TRBJ2-5	NA	CASSQSAGQETQYF	TGTGCCAGCAGCCAGTCGGCGGGGCAAGAGACCCAGTACTTC
TRBV9	15	NA	TRBJ2-7	TRBD1	CASSVGQESSYEQYF	TGTGCCAGCAGCGTCGGACAGGAATCCTCCTACGAGCAGTACTTC
TRBV5-5	15	NA	TRBJ2-3	TRBD2	CASSSPGLGTDTQYF	TGTGCCAGCAGCTCCCCGGGACTAGGAACAGATACGCAGTATTTT
TRBV5-1	13	NA	TRBJ2-2	NA	CASTPKNTGELFF	TGCGCCAGCACCCCCAAGAACACCGGGGAGCTGTTTTTT
TRBV10-3	14	NA	TRBJ2-7	TRBD2	CAIRGAGGTYEQYF	TGTGCCATCCGAGGAGCGGGAGGCACCTACGAGCAGTACTTC
TRBV5-6	19	NA	TRBJ2-7	TRBD2	CASSYYPAPVAGATYEQYF	TGTGCCAGCAGCTATTACCCCGCTCCTGTAGCGGGAGCGACCTACGAGCAGTACTTC
TRBV27	15	NA	TRBJ2-7	TRBD1	CASSTTGAYPYEQYF	TGTGCCAGCAGTACCACAGGGGCGTATCCTTACGAGCAGTACTTC
TRBV11-2	15	once	TRBJ2-7	NA	CASSLVFGPSYEQYF	TGTGCCAGCAGCTTAGTATTTGGACCTTCCTACGAGCAGTACTTC
TRBV6-6	16	NA	TRBJ2-1	TRBD1	CASSHPDRGSYNEQFF	TGTGCCAGCAGTCACCCGGACAGGGGGTCCTACAATGAGCAGTTCTTC
TRBV19	14	NA	TRBJ1-5	TRBD1	CASRQGSWTQPQHF	TGTGCCAGTAGACAGGGGAGTTGGACTCAGCCCCAGCATTTT
TRBV29-1	15	NA	TRBJ2-1	NA	CSVDTRGSSYNEQFF	TGCAGCGTGGATACTAGAGGGAGCTCCTACAATGAGCAGTTCTTC
TRBV30	12	NA	TRBJ2-7	NA	CAWSVDRYEQYF	TGTGCCTGGAGTGTAGACAGGTACGAGCAGTACTTC
TRBV19	15	NA	TRBJ2-7	NA	CASSPGTDSSYEQYF	TGTGCCAGTAGCCCGGGGACGGATAGCTCCTACGAGCAGTACTTC
TRBV19	16	NA	TRBJ2-2	NA	CASREVRLTNTGELFF	TGTGCCAGTAGAGAAGTACGTCTAACGAACACCGGGGAGCTGTTTTTT
TRBV7-9	19	few	TRBJ1-2	TRBD1	CASSSFSRDRVLSSYGYTF	TGTGCCAGCAGCTCGTTCTCCCGGGACAGGGTCCTAAGCTCCTATGGCTACACCTTC
TRBV5-1	16	NA	TRBJ2-7	TRBD2	CASSQRGCGREYEQYF	TGCGCCAGCAGCCAGCGAGGGTGCGGGAGGGAGTACGAGCAGTACTTC
TRBV9	13	few	TRBJ1-2	NA	CASGPGRSYGYTF	TGTGCCAGCGGGCCGGGTCGGAGCTATGGCTACACCTTC
TRBV7-9	13	NA	TRBJ1-4	NA	CASSPPRSSLSFF	TGTGCCAGCAGCCCACCAAGGTCGAGCCTCTCCTTTTTT
TRBV9	19	NA	TRBJ1-2	NA	CASSGPLRQTHGEYYGYTF	TGTGCCAGCAGCGGCCCCCTCAGACAGACTCATGGCGAATACTATGGCTACACCTTC
TRBV11-3	17	NA	TRBJ2-3	TRBD2	CASSPGGSGTSTDTQYF	TGTGCCAGCAGCCCCGGGGGTAGCGGGACCAGTACAGATACGCAGTATTTT
TRBV28	13	NA	TRBJ2-3	NA	CASSLSTPDTQYF	TGTGCCAGCAGTTTATCAACCCCAGATACGCAGTATTTT
TRBV5-1	17	NA	TRBJ2-5	NA	CASSFPELGTLKETQYF	TGCGCCAGCAGCTTCCCTGAGTTAGGGACCCTCAAAGAGACCCAGTACTTC
TRBV28	15	once	TRBJ2-7	TRBD2	CASRNSGSYPYEQYF	TGTGCCAGCAGGAATAGCGGGAGCTACCCCTACGAGCAGTACTTC
TRBV9	14	NA	TRBJ2-7	TRBD1	CASSVGGQGYEQYF	TGTGCCAGCAGCGTAGGTGGACAGGGCTACGAGCAGTACTTC
TRBV6-6	14	NA	TRBJ2-7	NA	CASSYTLAAYEQYF	TGTGCCAGCAGTTACACGCTGGCAGCCTACGAGCAGTACTTC